This TCR beta chain comes out of a study of CD8 T cells in ankylosing spondylitis. V was clipped by 2 bases and J by 4 bases, with 17 bases between them. CDR3 length: 16 residues. Germline assignment: CDR1 LGHDT and CDR2 YNNKEL (reference sequence). Broader study findings: A TCR beta motif of 7 to 9 highly homologous variants seemed to mark ankylosing spondylitis blood.

TCRdb redid the calling of the 5' RACE reads with MiXCR, one entry per CDR3 protein. This table holds 150,000 to 200,000 distinct CDR3 sequences, around a tenth found once. This clonotype was counted ten times or more. No antigen is known for it. This clonotype originated in a male donor with ankylosing spondylitis or in good health (not recorded which). The V gene is TRBV3-1, the J gene TRBJ1-1; tentative D call: TRBD1 (6 bases). Material: blood, either unsorted or a sorted T cell fraction (not recorded which). The CDR3 loop reads CASSQKRGALVTEAFF. The CDR3 nucleotides are TGTGCCAGCAGCCAAAAGCGGGGGGCGCTGGTCACTGAAGCTTTCTTT.